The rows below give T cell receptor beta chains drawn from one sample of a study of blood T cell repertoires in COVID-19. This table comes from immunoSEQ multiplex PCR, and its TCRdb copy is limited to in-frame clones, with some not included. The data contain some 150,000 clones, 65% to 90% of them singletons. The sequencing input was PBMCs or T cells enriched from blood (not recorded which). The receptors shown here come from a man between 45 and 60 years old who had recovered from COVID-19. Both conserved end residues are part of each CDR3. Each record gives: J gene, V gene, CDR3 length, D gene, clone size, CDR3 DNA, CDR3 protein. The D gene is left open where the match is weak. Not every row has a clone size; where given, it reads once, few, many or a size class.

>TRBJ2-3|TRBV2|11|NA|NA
TGTGCCAGCACCCCGGGGGATACGCAGTATTTT
CASTPGDTQYF
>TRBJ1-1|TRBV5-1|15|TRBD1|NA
TGCGCCAGCAGCGTAGACAGGGATATGAACACTGAAGCTTTCTTT
CASSVDRDMNTEAFF
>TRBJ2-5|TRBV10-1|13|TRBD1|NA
TGCGCCAGCAGTCGGGACAGGGAAGGGACCCAGTACTTC
CASSRDREGTQYF
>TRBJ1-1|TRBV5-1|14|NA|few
TGCGCCAGCAGCATACGGGGGATGAACACTGAAGCTTTCTTT
CASSIRGMNTEAFF
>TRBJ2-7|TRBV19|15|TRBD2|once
TGTGCCAGTAGTATCCGCGGGGGTGCATTCTACGAGCAGTACTTC
CASSIRGGAFYEQYF
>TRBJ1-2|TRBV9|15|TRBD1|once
TGTGCCAGCAGCGTAGAGGCCGGGACAGGGGGTAGCTACACCTTC
CASSVEAGTGGSYTF
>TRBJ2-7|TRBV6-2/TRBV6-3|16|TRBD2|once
TGTGCCAGCAGTTTTGCGCTAGCGGGGGGACTCTACGAGCAGTACTTC
CASSFALAGGLYEQYF
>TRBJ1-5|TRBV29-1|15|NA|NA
TGCAGCGTTGCACAGGATACGTATGGCAATCAGCCCCAGCATTTT
CSVAQDTYGNQPQHF
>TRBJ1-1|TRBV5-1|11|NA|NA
TGCGCCAGCAGTGGACGGACAGAAGCTTTCTTT
CASSGRTEAFF
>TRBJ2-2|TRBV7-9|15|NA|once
TGTGCCAGCAGCTTAGGCCGACAGCACACCGGGGAGCTGTTTTTT
CASSLGRQHTGELFF
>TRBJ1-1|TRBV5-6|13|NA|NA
TGTGCCAGCAGCGGGACTGTTTACACTGAAGCTTTCTTT
CASSGTVYTEAFF
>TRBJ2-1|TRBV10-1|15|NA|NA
TGCGCCAGCAGTGATGGTCTTGGCATTTACAATGAGCAGTTCTTC
CASSDGLGIYNEQFF
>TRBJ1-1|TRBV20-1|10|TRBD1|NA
TGCAGTGCTCAGGGGGGTGAAGCTTTCTTT
CSAQGGEAFF
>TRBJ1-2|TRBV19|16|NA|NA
TGTGCCAGTACCCCCAATTCGGCAGGGTCGTTGAAGGGCTACACCTTC
CASTPNSAGSLKGYTF
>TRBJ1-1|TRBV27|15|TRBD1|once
TGTGCCAGCAGTCAATGGGACAGAGCGAACACTGAAGCTTTCTTT
CASSQWDRANTEAFF